Here is one T cell receptor (beta chain) with its context. The CDR3 runs to 14 residues. V lost 6 bases and J 0 bases, leaving 11 bases between the germline ends. Germline values: CDR1 MNHEY, CDR2 SVGAGI. This specimen comes from a study of blood T cell repertoires in COVID-19. Study-wide background: COVID-19 samples, acute and convalescent, were from the United States, Italy and Spain.

Participants were aged about 18 to 89 years from about two dozen US areas. How the authors handled the data: Amplification of reference gene primers was used by the study to estimate nucleated cell counts. TCRdb's copy holds only in-frame clones and misses some; the assay was immunoSEQ multiplex PCR. The DNA was the basis for D and trimming; V, J and clone size are from that table. The table records roughly 200,000 clones, 65% to 90% of them present only once. Sequencing was done on a sample of PBMCs or T cells enriched from blood (not recorded which). This TCR came from a young woman who had been exposed to COVID-19. The chain has TRBV6-5 and TRBJ1-2, with D uncertain. The CDR3 sequence: CASRESGTNYGYTF. The CDR3, as DNA: TGTGCCAGCAGAGAGAGCGGAACTAACTATGGCTACACCTTC.